The present T cell receptor beta chain was sequenced within a study of OX40 agonist ivuxolimab in advanced cancers. Study at large: All patients had ivuxolimab intravenously every 2 weeks at 0.01 to 10 mg/kg. The dose-escalation cohort had hepatocellular carcinoma, melanoma, renal cell or head and neck cancer. Overall study results and limits: Normalized expansion of T-cell clones was also low for some nonresponders.

Notes on this clone: Antigen: not known.

Germline V lookup: CDR1 SGHRS, CDR2 YFSETQ. V shed 0 bases and J shed 6 bases, with 8 bases lying between them. The CDR3 consists of 13 residues. A history of autoimmune disease or systemic immunosuppression excluded patients. Method: immunoSEQ multiplex PCR; TCRdb's copy keeps in-frame clones and lacks some. The sample records roughly 70,000 clones, around 88% being singletons. Material: CD4+ or CD8+ T cells sorted from blood, obtained in a trial of the OX40 agonist ivuxolimab. This TCR derives from an adult with an advanced solid tumor such as melanoma, head and neck, liver or kidney cancer. The chain employs TRBV5-1 and TRBJ2-3; D is unclear. CDR3 sequence reads: CASSLGTEDTQYF. CDR3 bases: TGCGCCAGCAGCTTGGGAACGGAGGATACGCAGTATTTT.